The text below deals with one T cell receptor (beta chain). Its antigen is as yet unknown. The table came from immunoSEQ multiplex PCR; TCRdb's copy has only in-frame clones and leaves some out. The sample comprises 45,000 to 55,000 clones, approximately 81% of which are singletons, and around 17% rests with the top ten. All trial patients relapsed after autologous stem cell transplantation. These data are taken from a study of PD-1 blockade in classical Hodgkin lymphoma. Study-wide findings and caveats: Later analyses included only patients treated at least 1 year post-ASCT.

Germline V gene lookup returns CDR1 MNHEY and CDR2 SMNVEV (reference sequence). The CDR3 spans 13 residues. V was trimmed by 3 bases and J by 6 bases, leaving 9 bases between them. V usage is TRBV27 and J usage is TRBJ2-1; D not resolved. Specimen: peripheral blood mononuclear cells (PBMCs), collected at baseline. The receptor's source is a human donor with classical Hodgkin lymphoma. CDR3 sequence: CASSLPLGNEQFF. CDR3 bases: TGTGCCAGCAGTTTGCCCTTGGGCAATGAGCAGTTCTTC.